The 20 T cell receptor beta chains in this list originate from one sample, sequenced in a study of cytomegalovirus exposure and HLA in healthy donors. PCR amplification relied on 60 Vbeta primers (plus 13 Jbeta primers). TCRdb's table, derived via immunoSEQ multiplex PCR, lists solely in-frame clones and lacks some. The listing records roughly 120,000 clones. The specimen sequenced was PBMCs. The receptors originated from a man aged 35 to 55 in good health and CMV-seronegative.

V is TRBV5-8 and J is TRBJ2-5, with D tentatively TRBD1 (5 bases). V lost 1 base and J lost 1, with 8 bases in between. The germline V gene has CDR1 SGHTS and CDR2 YDEGEE. This CDR3 region has 14 residues. The chain's CDR3 is CASSLWQGQETQYF. Here the CDR3 DNA reads TGTGCCAGCAGCTTGTGGCAGGGCCAAGAGACCCAGTACTTC.

As regards this clone: Mismatch with germline at one junction end may stem from a read error. The V and J genes are TRBV10-3 and TRBJ2-6, with D maybe TRBD1 (5 bases). The CDR3 runs 17 residues. CDR1 and CDR2 from the germline V gene are ENHRY and SYGVKD. CDR3 in amino acids: CAISESGSLPGANVLTF. The CDR3 nucleotides read TGTGCCATCAGTGAGTCGGGGTCTCTCCCTGGGGCCAATGTCCTGACTTTC.

J is TRBJ1-4 and V is TRBV19; D may be TRBD1 (6 bases). Germline assignment: CDR1 LNHDA and CDR2 SQIVND (reference sequence). The CDR3 runs to 15 residues. The ends were cut back, 5 bases at V and 8 bases at J, with 18 bases in the middle. As DNA, the CDR3 is TGTGCCAGTAGTCCCCGGGATCAGGGGAACGAAAAACTGTTTTTT. Amino acid sequence: CASSPRDQGNEKLFF.

The gene calls are TRBV7-9 and TRBJ1-4, with D tentatively TRBD1 (5 bases). The CDR3 is made up of 14 amino acids. Germline CDR1 is SEHNR and CDR2 is FQNEAQ (reference sequence). Between the trimmed V and J ends, which lost 5 bases and 7 bases, there was a span of 14 bases. The CDR3 sequence is CASSQVSRVEKLFF. CDR3 sequence (DNA): TGTGCCAGCAGCCAAGTTTCCAGGGTTGAAAAACTGTTTTTT.

Comments on this clone: Relative to the germline gene, one junction end is altered; a read error may explain this. CDR3 in DNA: TGTGTCAGCAGCAGAGGACAGGGGTTCATCCAAGAGACCCAGTACTTC. It encodes CVSSRGQGFIQETQYF. The J gene is TRBJ2-5, the V gene TRBV5-8, with 9 bases that match TRBD1. The CDR3 contains 16 residues. CDR1 is SGHTS and CDR2 is YDEGEE in the germline V gene.

This chain uses TRBV28 with TRBJ1-5; no clear D gene. V shed 10 bases and J shed 2 bases, with 12 bases lying between them. The CDR3 has 13 residues. Germline V gene data show CDR1 as MDHEN and CDR2 as SYDVKM. In DNA, the CDR3 is TGTGCCACTATATTAACAGGCAATCAGCCCCAGCATTTT. This sequence encodes CATILTGNQPQHF.

The chain joins TRBV6-5 to TRBJ2-1; 8 nucleotides agree with TRBD2. V shed 5 bases, J shed 7 bases, and the junction held 7 bases outside the gene matches. The CDR3 has 14 residues. Germline CDR1 reads MNHEY; CDR2 reads SVGAGI. CDR3 amino acids: CASSTLAGRNEQFF. The CDR3 DNA follows: TGTGCCAGCAGTACATTAGCGGGAAGGAATGAGCAGTTCTTC.

The V gene is TRBV7-2, the J gene TRBJ2-2; 8 nucleotides agree with TRBD2. The V segment lost 5 bases and the J segment 7 bases; nucleotides outside the gene matches: 9. The CDR3 is 15 residues long. Germline CDR1 SGHTA, CDR2 FQGNSA. Here the CDR3 reads CASSTTSGDYGELFF. As DNA, the CDR3 is TGTGCCAGCAGCACTACTAGCGGAGACTACGGGGAGCTGTTTTTT.

This chain connects TRBV11-3 to TRBJ1-1; D unresolved. Trimming cost V 1 base and J 1 base, with 7 bases left between them. The germline gives CDR1 SGHNT, CDR2 YENEEA. The CDR3 spans 14 residues. Written as DNA, the CDR3 is TGTGCCAGCAGCTTAGGGTCAGAGAACACTGAAGCTTTCTTT. This codes for CASSLGSENTEAFF.

The chain uses TRBV10-3 and TRBJ1-5, with TRBD1 identical over 7 bases. The CDR3 has 13 amino acids. After removal of 11 bases from V and 8 bases from J, the junction contained 12 bases not matched to a gene. Germline V gives CDR1 ENHRY, CDR2 SYGVKD. The DNA of the CDR3 is TGTGCCTCCGGCGGGACAGCCGAAAAGCCCCAGCATTTT. Translation: CASGGTAEKPQHF.

The V and J genes are TRBV5-4 and TRBJ1-4; D gene unclear. Germline lookup yields CDR1 SGHNT and CDR2 YYREEE (reference sequence). The CDR3 contains 15 residues. Trimming stripped 0 bases from V and 4 bases from J, with 10 bases between. The DNA for the CDR3 is TGTGCCAGCAGCTTGGATGGCAGCGTTAATGAAAAACTGTTTTTT. This translates into CASSLDGSVNEKLFF.

The chain recombines TRBV28 with TRBJ1-2; a weak D match, TRBD1 (5 bases). Germline values: CDR1 MDHEN, CDR2 SYDVKM. The length of the CDR3 is 13 residues. Trimming stripped 4 bases from V and 5 bases from J, with 11 bases between. CDR3 sequence (DNA): TGTGCCAGCAGTTCAGGGATTAGGTATGGCTACACCTTC. Amino acids: CASSSGIRYGYTF.

V and J are TRBV18 and TRBJ2-1, with TRBD2 matching 12 bases. V dropped 6 bases and J dropped 5; count of bases not matched to a gene: 5. Germline V CDR1 and CDR2: KGHSH, LQKENI. The CDR3 length is 15 residues. The CDR3 is CASSPGLAGNNEQFF. The CDR3 DNA reads TGTGCCAGCTCCCCGGGACTAGCGGGCAACAATGAGCAGTTCTTC.

The CDR3 spells CASSSQTGTGGYTF. In DNA form, the CDR3 reads TGTGCCAGCAGCTCTCAGACGGGTACCGGGGGCTACACCTTC. J is TRBJ1-2 and V is TRBV7-2; D is ambiguous. The CDR3 has 14 amino acids. V shed 4 bases and J shed 8 bases, with 17 bases lying between them. CDR1 is SGHTA, CDR2 FQGNSA, per germline. The whole variable domain, remainder taken from reference TRBV7-2 and TRBJ1-2, is GAGVSQSPSNKVTEKGKDVELRCDPISGHTALYWYRQSLGQGLEFLIYFQGNSAPDKSGLPSDRFSAERTGGSVSTLTIQRTQQEDSAVYLCASSSQTGTGGYTFGSGTRLTVV.

J is TRBJ2-3 and V is TRBV9; 11 positions match TRBD2. CDR1 SGDLS and CDR2 YYNGEE come from the germline V gene. Losses at the gene ends were 4 bases for V and 9 bases for J; bases not matched to a gene: 19. This CDR3 is 18 amino acids long. As DNA, the CDR3 is TGTGCCAGCAGCCACCCTGGGGGAAGGACTAGCGGGCAATTCACGCAGTATTTT. It encodes CASSHPGGRTSGQFTQYF.

The J gene is TRBJ1-5, the V gene TRBV4-2, with 7 bases fitting TRBD1. Germline V gene data show CDR1 as LGHNA and CDR2 as YNFKEQ. The CDR3 has 17 amino acids. The V and J ends lost 1 base and 0 bases, in that order; junction bases with no gene match: 6. The DNA for the CDR3 is TGTGCCAGCAGCCAAGGGGGGACAGTCGCTAGCAATCAGCCCCAGCATTTT. Its translation: CASSQGGTVASNQPQHF.

V usage is TRBV28 and J usage is TRBJ1-2; D ambiguous. Between the trimmed V and J ends, which lost 7 bases and 0 bases, there was a span of 12 bases. Germline CDR1 and CDR2: MDHEN and SYDVKM. This CDR3 comprises 14 residues. Here the CDR3 reads CASKPSRSNYGYTF. DNA of the CDR3: TGTGCCAGCAAACCCAGCAGGTCTAACTATGGCTACACCTTC.

The rearrangement links TRBV30 to TRBJ1-1; D gene unclear. The CDR3 length is 12 residues. Germline CDR1 is GTSNPN and CDR2 is SVGIG (reference sequence). V was trimmed by 0 bases and J by 1 base, leaving 3 bases between them. The CDR3 region is CAWSVGNTEAFF. The CDR3, as DNA: TGTGCCTGGAGTGTCGGGAACACTGAAGCTTTCTTT.

This sequence joins TRBV5-5 and TRBJ2-5; D possibly corresponds to TRBD1 (5 bases). The CDR3 spans 15 residues. V was pared by 2 bases and J by 1 base, with 12 bases between. The germline V gene has CDR1 SGHKS and CDR2 YYEKEE (reference sequence). CDR3 sequence: CASSFFDRTQETQYF. The CDR3 nucleotides are TGTGCCAGCAGCTTTTTCGACAGAACCCAAGAGACCCAGTACTTC.

The chain couples TRBV10-1 to TRBJ2-2; 9 nucleotides line up with TRBD2. The CDR3 is made up of 14 amino acids. Germline CDR1 is WNHNN and CDR2 is SYGVQD (reference sequence). With 4 bases clipped from V and 5 bases from J, the junction kept 2 bases outside the gene matches. The CDR3 reads CASSAAGGTGELFF. In DNA, the CDR3 is TGCGCCAGCAGTGCCGCGGGAGGGACCGGGGAGCTGTTTTTT.